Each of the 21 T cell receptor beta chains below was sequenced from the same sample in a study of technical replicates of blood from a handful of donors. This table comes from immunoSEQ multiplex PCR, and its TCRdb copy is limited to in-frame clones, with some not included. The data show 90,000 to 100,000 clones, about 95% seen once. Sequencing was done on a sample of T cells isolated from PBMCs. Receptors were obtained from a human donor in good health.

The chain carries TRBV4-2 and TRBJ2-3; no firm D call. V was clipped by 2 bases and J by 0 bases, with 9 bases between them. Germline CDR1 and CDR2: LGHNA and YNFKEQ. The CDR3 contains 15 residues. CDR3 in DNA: TGTGCCAGCAGCCAATTAATGAGCAGCACAGATACGCAGTATTTT. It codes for CASSQLMSSTDTQYF.

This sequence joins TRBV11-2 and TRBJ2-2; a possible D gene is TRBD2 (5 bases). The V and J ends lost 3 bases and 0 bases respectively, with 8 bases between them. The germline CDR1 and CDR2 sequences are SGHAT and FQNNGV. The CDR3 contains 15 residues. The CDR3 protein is CASSLRESNTGELFF. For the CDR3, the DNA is TGTGCCAGCAGCTTGAGGGAATCGAACACCGGGGAGCTGTTTTTT.

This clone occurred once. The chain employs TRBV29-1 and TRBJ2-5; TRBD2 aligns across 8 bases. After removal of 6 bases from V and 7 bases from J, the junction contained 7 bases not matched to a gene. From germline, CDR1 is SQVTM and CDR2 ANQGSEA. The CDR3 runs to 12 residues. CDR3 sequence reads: CSVLAGSGTQYF. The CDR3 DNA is TGCAGCGTGTTAGCGGGATCGGGGACCCAGTACTTC.

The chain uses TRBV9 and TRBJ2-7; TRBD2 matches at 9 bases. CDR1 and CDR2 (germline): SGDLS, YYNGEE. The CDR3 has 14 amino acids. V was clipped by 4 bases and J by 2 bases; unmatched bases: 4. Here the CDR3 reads CASSLSGSTYEQYF. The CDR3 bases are TGTGCCAGCAGCCTTAGCGGGAGCACCTACGAGCAGTACTTC.

The CDR3 loop reads CARGVTDNSPLHF. Written as DNA, the CDR3 is TGTGCCAGGGGTGTGACAGATAATTCACCCCTCCACTTT. The chain couples TRBV25-1 to TRBJ1-6; TRBD1 might be the D (5 bases). Trimming shortened V by 9 bases and J by 5 bases, and 11 bases separated the two germline ends. Germline lookup yields CDR1 MGHDK and CDR2 SYGVNS. This CDR3 has 13 residues.

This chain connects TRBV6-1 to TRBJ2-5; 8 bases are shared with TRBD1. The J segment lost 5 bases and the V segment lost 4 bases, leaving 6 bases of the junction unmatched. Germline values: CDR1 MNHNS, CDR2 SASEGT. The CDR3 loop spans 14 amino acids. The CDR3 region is CASSGTGWGETQYF. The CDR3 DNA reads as TGTGCCAGCAGTGGGACAGGGTGGGGTGAGACCCAGTACTTC.

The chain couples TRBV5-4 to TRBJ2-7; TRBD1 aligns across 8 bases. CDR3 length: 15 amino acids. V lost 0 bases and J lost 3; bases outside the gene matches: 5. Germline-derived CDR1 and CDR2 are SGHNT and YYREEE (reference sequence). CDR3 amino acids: CASSLGTGWNYEQYF. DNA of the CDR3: TGTGCCAGCAGCTTGGGGACAGGGTGGAACTACGAGCAGTACTTC.

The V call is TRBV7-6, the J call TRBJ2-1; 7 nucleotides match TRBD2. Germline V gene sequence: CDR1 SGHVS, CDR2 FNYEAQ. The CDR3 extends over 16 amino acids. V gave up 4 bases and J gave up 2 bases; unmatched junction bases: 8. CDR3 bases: TGTGCCAGCAGCTCCCCGGGGGAGGGAACCTACAATGAGCAGTTCTTC. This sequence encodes CASSSPGEGTYNEQFF.

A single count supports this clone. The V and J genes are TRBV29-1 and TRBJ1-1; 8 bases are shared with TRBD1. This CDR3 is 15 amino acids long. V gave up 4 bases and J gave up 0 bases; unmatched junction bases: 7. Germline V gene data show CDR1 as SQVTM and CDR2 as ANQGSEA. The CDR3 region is CSVVGTGEMNTEAFF. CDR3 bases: TGCAGCGTTGTGGGGACAGGAGAAATGAACACTGAAGCTTTCTTT.

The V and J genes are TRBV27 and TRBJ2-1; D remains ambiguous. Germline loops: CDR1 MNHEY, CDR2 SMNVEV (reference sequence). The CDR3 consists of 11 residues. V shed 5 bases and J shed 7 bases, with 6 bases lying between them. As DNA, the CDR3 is TGTGCCAGCAGTCTCCTAAATGAGCAGTTCTTC. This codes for CASSLLNEQFF.

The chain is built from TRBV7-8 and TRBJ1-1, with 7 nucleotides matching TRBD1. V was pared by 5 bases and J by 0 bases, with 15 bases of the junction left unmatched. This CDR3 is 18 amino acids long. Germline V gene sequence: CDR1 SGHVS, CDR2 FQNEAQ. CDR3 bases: TGTGCCAGCAGCCTCCGACAGGGCACAAGAACAATGAACACTGAAGCTTTCTTT. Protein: CASSLRQGTRTMNTEAFF.

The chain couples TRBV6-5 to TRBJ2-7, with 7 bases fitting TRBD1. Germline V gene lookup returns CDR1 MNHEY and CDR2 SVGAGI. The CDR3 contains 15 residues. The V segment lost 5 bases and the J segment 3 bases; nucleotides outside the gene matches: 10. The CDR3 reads CASSTNRDSFYEQYF. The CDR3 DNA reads TGTGCCAGCAGTACCAACCGGGACAGTTTCTACGAGCAGTACTTC.

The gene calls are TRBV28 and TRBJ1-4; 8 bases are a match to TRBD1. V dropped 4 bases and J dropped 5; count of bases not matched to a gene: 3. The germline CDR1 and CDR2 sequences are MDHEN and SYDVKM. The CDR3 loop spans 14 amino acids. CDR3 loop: CASSSTGANEKLFF. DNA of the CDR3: TGTGCCAGCAGTTCGACAGGGGCCAATGAAAAACTGTTTTTT.

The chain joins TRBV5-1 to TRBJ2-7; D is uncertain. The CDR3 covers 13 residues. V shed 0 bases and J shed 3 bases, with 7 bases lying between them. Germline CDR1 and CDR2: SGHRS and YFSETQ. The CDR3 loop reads CASSLGHGYEQYF. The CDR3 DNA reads TGCGCCAGCAGCTTGGGACACGGCTACGAGCAGTACTTC.

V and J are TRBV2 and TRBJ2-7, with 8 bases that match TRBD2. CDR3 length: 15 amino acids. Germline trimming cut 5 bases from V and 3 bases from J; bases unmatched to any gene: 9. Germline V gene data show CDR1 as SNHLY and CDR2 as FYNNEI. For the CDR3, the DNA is TGTGCCAGCAGTTCCCTTACTAGCGGTTACTACGAGCAGTACTTC. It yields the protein CASSSLTSGYYEQYF. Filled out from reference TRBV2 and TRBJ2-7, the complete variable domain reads EPEVTQTPSHQVTQMGQEVILRCVPISNHLYFYWYRQILGQKVEFLVSFYNNEISEKSEIFDDQFSVERPDGSNFTLKIRSTKLEDSAMYFCASSSLTSGYYEQYFGPGTRLTVT.

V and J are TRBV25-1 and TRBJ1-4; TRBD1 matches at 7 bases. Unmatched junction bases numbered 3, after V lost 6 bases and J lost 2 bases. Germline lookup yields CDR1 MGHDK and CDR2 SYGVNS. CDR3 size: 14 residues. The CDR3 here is CASRARGTNEKLFF. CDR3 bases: TGTGCCAGCAGGGCCAGGGGGACTAATGAAAAACTGTTTTTT. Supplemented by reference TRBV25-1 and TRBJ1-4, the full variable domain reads EADIYQTPRYLVIGTGKKITLECSQTMGHDKMYWYQQDPGMELHLIHYSYGVNSTEKGDLSSESTVSRIRTEHFPLTLESARPSHTSQYLCASRARGTNEKLFFGSGTQLSVL.

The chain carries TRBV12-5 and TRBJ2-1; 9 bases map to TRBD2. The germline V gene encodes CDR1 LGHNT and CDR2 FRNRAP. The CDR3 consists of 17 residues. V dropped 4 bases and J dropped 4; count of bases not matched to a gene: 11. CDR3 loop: CASGSYSSGRSYNEQFF. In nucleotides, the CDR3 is TGTGCTAGTGGTTCCTATAGTAGCGGGAGAAGTTACAATGAGCAGTTCTTC.

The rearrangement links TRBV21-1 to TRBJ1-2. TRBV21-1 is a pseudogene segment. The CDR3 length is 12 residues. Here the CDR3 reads CASSKCSYGYTF. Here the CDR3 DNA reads TGTGCCAGCAGCAAGTGTAGCTATGGCTACACCTTC.

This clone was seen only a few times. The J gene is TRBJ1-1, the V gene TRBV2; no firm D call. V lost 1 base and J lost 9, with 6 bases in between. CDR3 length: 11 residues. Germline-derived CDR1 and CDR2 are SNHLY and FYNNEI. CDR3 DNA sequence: TGTGCCAGCAGTGAAGAACAAAAAGCTTTCTTT. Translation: CASSEEQKAFF.

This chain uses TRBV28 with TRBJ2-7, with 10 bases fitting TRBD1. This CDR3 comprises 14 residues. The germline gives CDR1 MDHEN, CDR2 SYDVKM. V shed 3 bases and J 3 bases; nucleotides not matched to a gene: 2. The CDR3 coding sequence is TGTGCCAGCAGTTTCGGACAGGGGGTCTACGAGCAGTACTTC. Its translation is CASSFGQGVYEQYF.

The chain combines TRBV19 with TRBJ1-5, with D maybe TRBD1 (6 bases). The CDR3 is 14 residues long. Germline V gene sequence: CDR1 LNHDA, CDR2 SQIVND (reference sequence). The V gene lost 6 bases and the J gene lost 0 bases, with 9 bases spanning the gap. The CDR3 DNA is TGTGCCAGTAGGGAACAGGGTAGCAATCAGCCCCAGCATTTT. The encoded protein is CASREQGSNQPQHF. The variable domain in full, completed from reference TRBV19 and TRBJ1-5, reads DGGITQSPKYLFRKEGQNVTLSCEQNLNHDAMYWYRQDPGQGLRLIYYSQIVNDFQKGDIAEGYSVSREKKESFPLTVTSAQKNPTAFYLCASREQGSNQPQHFGDGTRLSIL.